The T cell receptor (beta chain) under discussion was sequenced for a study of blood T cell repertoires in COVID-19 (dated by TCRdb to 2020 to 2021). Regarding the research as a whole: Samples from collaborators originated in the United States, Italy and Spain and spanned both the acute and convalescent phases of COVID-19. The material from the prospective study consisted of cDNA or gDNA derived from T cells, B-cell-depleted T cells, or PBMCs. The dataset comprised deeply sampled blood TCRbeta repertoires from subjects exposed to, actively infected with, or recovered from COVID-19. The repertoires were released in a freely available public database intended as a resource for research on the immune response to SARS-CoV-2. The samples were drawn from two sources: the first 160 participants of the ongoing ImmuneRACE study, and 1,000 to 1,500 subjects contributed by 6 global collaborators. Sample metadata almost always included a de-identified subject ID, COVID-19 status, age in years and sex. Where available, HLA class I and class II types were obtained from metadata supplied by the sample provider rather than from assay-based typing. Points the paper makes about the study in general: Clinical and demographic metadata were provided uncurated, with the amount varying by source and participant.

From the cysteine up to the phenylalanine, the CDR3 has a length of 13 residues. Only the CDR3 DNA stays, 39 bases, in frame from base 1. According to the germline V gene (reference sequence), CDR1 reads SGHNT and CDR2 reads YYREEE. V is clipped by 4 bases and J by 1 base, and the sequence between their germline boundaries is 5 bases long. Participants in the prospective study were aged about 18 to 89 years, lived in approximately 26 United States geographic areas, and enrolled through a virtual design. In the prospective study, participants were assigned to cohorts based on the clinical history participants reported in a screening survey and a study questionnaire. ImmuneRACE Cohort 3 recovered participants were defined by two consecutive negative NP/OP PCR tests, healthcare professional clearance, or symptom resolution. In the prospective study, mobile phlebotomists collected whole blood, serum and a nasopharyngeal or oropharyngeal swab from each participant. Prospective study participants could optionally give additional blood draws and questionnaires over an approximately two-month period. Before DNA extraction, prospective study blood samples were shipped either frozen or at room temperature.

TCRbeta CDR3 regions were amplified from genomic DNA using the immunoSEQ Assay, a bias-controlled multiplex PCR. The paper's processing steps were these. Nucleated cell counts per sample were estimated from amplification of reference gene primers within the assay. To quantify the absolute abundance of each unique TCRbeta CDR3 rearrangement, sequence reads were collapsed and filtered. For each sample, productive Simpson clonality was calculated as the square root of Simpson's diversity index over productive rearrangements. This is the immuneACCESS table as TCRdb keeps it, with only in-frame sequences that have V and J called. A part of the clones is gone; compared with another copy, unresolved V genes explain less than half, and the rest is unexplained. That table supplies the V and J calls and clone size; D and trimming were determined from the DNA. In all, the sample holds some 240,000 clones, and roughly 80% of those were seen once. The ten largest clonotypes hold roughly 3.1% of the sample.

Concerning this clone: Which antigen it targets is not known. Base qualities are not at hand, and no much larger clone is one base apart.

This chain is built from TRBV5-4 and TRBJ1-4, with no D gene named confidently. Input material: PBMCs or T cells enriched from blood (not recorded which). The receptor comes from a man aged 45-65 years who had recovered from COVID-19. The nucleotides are TGTGCCAGCAGCCAGGAAACTAATGAAAAACTGTTTTTT. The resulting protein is CASSQETNEKLFF.